The source of this T cell receptor (beta chain) is a study of Graves' ophthalmopathy and Graves' hyperthyroidism. Remarks on this clonotype: Its antigen is not known. One end of the junction does not line up with germline, which may come from a read error.

The sequenced template was RNA, covering the TCR beta CDR3 region. First-round RT-PCR relied on HTBI primers, and a second-round multiplex PCR came next. TCRdb reprocessed the multiplex PCR reads via MiXCR and lists one record per CDR3 protein. The table includes some 750,000 distinct CDR3 sequences, around 40% detected once. Notes on the study in general: Blood also harbored most expanded thyroid clonotypes above 0.001 frequency.

This CDR3 is 15 amino acids long. In germline, CDR1 is SGHTA, CDR2 FQGNSA. The sequence was collected from an adult man with Graves' ophthalmopathy. The genes are TRBV7-2 and TRBJ1-4; possibly TRBD1 for D (5 bases). Sequenced: peripheral blood. The CDR3 sequence is CASSQDYRRDEKLFF. The CDR3 coding sequence is TGCGCCAGCAGCCAAGATTACAGGAGGGATGAAAAACTGTTTTTT. Drawing the rest from reference TRBV7-2 and TRBJ1-4, the complete variable domain is GAGVSQSPSNKVTEKGKDVELRCDPISGHTALYWYRQSLGQGLEFLIYFQGNSAPDKSGLPSDRFSAERTGGSVSTLTIQRTQQEDSAVYLCASSQDYRRDEKLFFGSGTQLSVL.